Following are 23 T cell receptor beta chains from one sample sequenced in a study of early T cells in non-severe SARS-CoV-2 infection. MiXCR, run by TCRdb on the 5' RACE reads, gives a single entry per CDR3 protein. The data contain over 55,000 distinct CDR3 sequences, roughly 8.8% of them seen just once; the ten biggest clones take up around 1.3%. Specimen: whole blood. All receptors derive from an adult who was a healthcare worker with PCR-confirmed SARS-CoV-2 infection or an uninfected control (not recorded which).

Concerning this clonotype: A read error may explain this, as a much larger clone is one base away. The rearrangement links TRBV20-1 to TRBJ2-5; D is tentatively TRBD1 or TRBD2 (5 bases each). The CDR3 runs to 14 residues. Germline CDR1 is DFQATT and CDR2 is SNEGSKA (reference sequence). Trimming cost V 3 bases and J 2 bases, with 13 bases left between them. CDR3 in amino acids: CSARDWGHQETQYF. The CDR3 region has the DNA TGCAGTGCTAGGGACTGGGGCCATCAAGAGACCCAGTACTTC.

The rearrangement joins TRBV27 to TRBJ2-3; D unclear. Trimming cost V 1 base and J 1 base, with 12 bases left between them. This CDR3 is built from 16 residues. Per germline, CDR1 MNHEY and CDR2 SMNVEV (reference sequence). The CDR3 protein is CASSLWPNPGTDTQYF. CDR3 DNA sequence: TGTGCCAGCAGTTTATGGCCGAATCCAGGCACAGATACGCAGTATTTT.

This clonotype was recorded many times. V gene TRBV6-6 combines with J gene TRBJ1-6; TRBD1 agrees at 7 bases. V lost 6 bases to trimming and J lost 5 bases; unmatched junction nucleotides: 4. Germline CDR1 is MNHNY and CDR2 is SVGAGI (reference sequence). The CDR3 spans 14 residues. CDR3 region: CASSRRGDNSPLHF. CDR3 bases: TGTGCCAGCAGCCGCAGGGGGGATAATTCACCCCTCCACTTT.

This clonotype was seen many times. The V call is TRBV20-1, the J call TRBJ2-1; 8 bases fit TRBD2. Germline V gene data show CDR1 as DFQATT and CDR2 as SNEGSKA (reference sequence). Trimming cost V 6 bases and J 10 bases; bases outside gene matches: 8. There are 12 residues in the CDR3. DNA for the CDR3: TGCAGTGCAAGTCGGGGGGGACTGGAGCAGTTCTTC. It encodes CSASRGGLEQFF.

The chain is built from TRBV3-1 and TRBJ2-7; TRBD1 aligns across 8 bases. Germline CDR1 reads LGHDT; CDR2 reads YNNKEL (reference sequence). The CDR3 length is 15 residues. V dropped 2 bases and J dropped 0; count of bases not matched to a gene: 3. CDR3 in DNA: TGTGCCAGCAGCCAAAACGACAGGGGCTCCTACGAGCAGTACGTC. Its translation: CASSQNDRGSYEQYV.

For this clonotype: Relative to the germline gene, one junction end is altered; a read error may explain this. The chain carries TRBV7-9 and TRBJ2-2; 10 bases match TRBD1. Germline-derived CDR1 and CDR2 are SEHNR and FQNEAQ (reference sequence). This CDR3 contains 16 residues. The CDR3 region is CVSSLLGTGATGELFF. Written as DNA, the CDR3 is TGTGTCAGCAGCTTATTGGGGACAGGGGCCACCGGGGAGCTGTTTTTT. The full variable domain, its missing parts supplied by reference TRBV7-9 and TRBJ2-2, is DTGVSQNPRHKITKRGQNVTFRCDPISEHNRLYWYRQTLGQGPEFLTYFQNEAQLEKSRLLSDRFSAERPKGSFSTLEIQRTEQGDSAMYLCVSSLLGTGATGELFFGEGSRLTVL.

There are a few counts of this clonotype. The V gene is TRBV5-1, the J gene TRBJ1-2; no definite D call. The CDR3 runs to 11 residues. The germline V gene has CDR1 SGHRS and CDR2 YFSETQ. Trimming took off 1 base at V and 7 bases at J, with 5 bases between the two ends. CDR3: CASSLFGGYTF. The CDR3 DNA reads TGCGCCAGCAGCTTGTTTGGTGGCTACACCTTC. The variable domain in full, with the rest retrieved from reference TRBV5-1 and TRBJ1-2, is KAGVTQTPRYLIKTRGQQVTLSCSPISGHRSVSWYQQTPGQGLQFLFEYFSETQRNKGNFPGRFSGRQFSNSRSEMNVSTLELGDSALYLCASSLFGGYTFGSGTRLTVV.

This clonotype turned up a few times. The chain recombines TRBV29-1 with TRBJ2-4; tentatively, D is TRBD1 (6 bases). The germline V gene has CDR1 SQVTM and CDR2 ANQGSEA. The CDR3 loop spans 16 amino acids. The ends were cut back, 2 bases at V and 0 bases at J, with 14 bases in the middle. CDR3: CSVENTEQGAKNIQYF. CDR3 DNA sequence: TGCAGCGTTGAAAATACAGAACAGGGAGCCAAAAACATTCAGTACTTC.

The rearrangement joins TRBV6-2 or TRBV6-3 to TRBJ2-7, with D maybe TRBD2 (5 bases). From germline, CDR1 is MNHEY and CDR2 SVGEGT. Trimming took 0 bases from V and 4 from J, leaving 19 bases between them. The CDR3 loop spans 17 amino acids. The CDR3 sequence is CASSYSPYPTIVYEQYV. In DNA form, the CDR3 reads TGTGCCAGCAGTTACTCACCTTACCCGACTATCGTATACGAGCAGTACGTC.

The rearrangement joins TRBV27 to TRBJ2-5, with D perhaps TRBD1 (6 bases). Trimming removed 6 bases at V and 1 base at J, with 15 bases between. Germline CDR1 is MNHEY and CDR2 is SMNVEV (reference sequence). The CDR3 spans 15 residues. This CDR3 reads CASSEIGTLQETQYF. As DNA, the CDR3 is TGTGCCAGCAGCGAGATCGGGACACTCCAAGAGACCCAGTACTTC.

This clonotype was observed a handful of times. The J gene is TRBJ1-1, the V gene TRBV20-1, with D possibly TRBD1 on 6 matching bases. Germline lookup yields CDR1 DFQATT and CDR2 SNEGSKA (reference sequence). This CDR3 spans 13 amino acids. V was pared by 6 bases and J by 10 bases, with 21 bases between. The CDR3, as DNA: TGCAGTGCAGATGGAAATACAGGGTCGGGAGCTTTCTTT. It yields the protein CSADGNTGSGAFF.

This clonotype was detected only a few times. This sequence joins TRBV27 and TRBJ1-2; 9 nucleotides line up with TRBD1. V was clipped by 6 bases and J by 2 bases; unmatched bases: 22. The CDR3 is 20 amino acids. From germline, CDR1 is MNHEY and CDR2 SMNVEV (reference sequence). CDR3 sequence (DNA): TGTGCCAGCAGGCCGGGACTCGGGGGACAGGGAGAAGGTCTAAACTATGGCTACACCTTC. This translates into CASRPGLGGQGEGLNYGYTF.

This clonotype was detected only a few times. The chain links TRBV14 to TRBJ2-3, with D perhaps matching TRBD2 (6 bases). The CDR3 spans 12 residues. Germline V gives CDR1 SGHDN, CDR2 FVKESK. The V gene lost 9 bases and the J gene lost 4 bases, with 11 bases spanning the gap. Here the CDR3 DNA reads TGTGCCAGTTCGTCGGGAGCAGATACGCAGTATTTT. It yields the protein CASSSGADTQYF.

The rearrangement uses TRBV29-1 and TRBJ2-5, with no clear D. The CDR3 is made up of 13 amino acids. The V end lost 3 bases, the J end lost 5 bases, and 13 bases lay between the germline ends. Germline CDR1 is SQVTM and CDR2 is ANQGSEA. As DNA, the CDR3 is TGCAGCGTTGATATTTTGGGTCGGGAGACCCAGTACTTC. This codes for CSVDILGRETQYF.

The chain joins TRBV7-2 to TRBJ1-6; 7 bases line up with TRBD1. Per germline, CDR1 SGHTA and CDR2 FQGNSA. CDR3 length equals 17 residues. The J segment lost 8 bases and the V segment lost 3 bases, leaving 13 bases of the junction unmatched. In DNA form, the CDR3 reads TGTGCCAGCAGCTTGTTGGGGAGTGAGGGGGCGCATTCACCCCTCCACTTT. It codes for CASSLLGSEGAHSPLHF.

The V and J genes are TRBV2 and TRBJ2-1, with 12 bases fitting TRBD2. In germline, CDR1 is SNHLY, CDR2 FYNNEI. The CDR3 is 16 residues long. Losses at the gene ends were 6 bases for V and 12 bases for J; bases not matched to a gene: 15. CDR3 residues: CASSETTSGGPRGQFF. The CDR3 DNA is TGTGCCAGCAGCGAAACGACTAGCGGGGGCCCTAGGGGGCAGTTCTTC.

This clonotype was observed a few times. The chain uses TRBV29-1 and TRBJ1-2; a weak D match, TRBD1 (6 bases). V shed 3 bases and J shed 0 bases, with 14 bases lying between them. CDR3 length: 15 amino acids. CDR1 is SQVTM, CDR2 ANQGSEA, per germline. Written as DNA, the CDR3 is TGCAGCGTTGATCTTCCGGGGGGCTCTAACTATGGCTACACCTTC. It encodes CSVDLPGGSNYGYTF.

In this sample, this clonotype turned up many times. The chain joins TRBV30 to TRBJ1-1; D gene uncertain. In germline, CDR1 is GTSNPN, CDR2 SVGIG (reference sequence). V dropped 4 bases and J dropped 1 base, with 10 bases sitting between them. The CDR3 runs 13 residues. The CDR3 DNA reads as TGTGCCTGGAATGTAATATCGAACACTGAAGCTTTCTTT. Its translation: CAWNVISNTEAFF. Drawing the rest from reference TRBV30 and TRBJ1-1, the complete variable domain is SQTIHQWPATLVQPVGSPLSLECTVEGTSNPNLYWYRQAAGRGLQLLFYSVGIGQISSEVPQNLSASRPQDRQFILSSKKLLLSDSGFYLCAWNVISNTEAFFGQGTRLTVV.

The gene calls are TRBV24-1 and TRBJ2-1; D is perhaps TRBD1 (6 bases). V lost 6 bases to trimming and J lost 3 bases, with 8 bases between them. The CDR3 contains 13 residues. Germline V lookup: CDR1 KGHDR, CDR2 SFDVKD. This CDR3 reads CATSLDSYNEQFF. The CDR3 nucleotides read TGTGCCACCAGTCTGGACAGCTACAATGAGCAGTTCTTC.

This clonotype was picked up many times. J is TRBJ1-1 and V is TRBV29-1; D gene unclear. V lost 5 bases to trimming and J lost 0 bases, with 10 bases between them. The CDR3 spans 13 residues. CDR1 is SQVTM and CDR2 is ANQGSEA in the germline V gene. For the CDR3, the DNA is TGCAGCGTTTTCAAGTCCATGAACACTGAAGCTTTCTTT. It yields the protein CSVFKSMNTEAFF. Full variable domain (outside the CDR3, taken from reference TRBV29-1 and TRBJ1-1): SAVISQKPSRDICQRGTSLTIQCQVDSQVTMMFWYRQQPGQSLTLIATANQGSEATYESGFVIDKFPISRPNLTFSTLTVSNMSPEDSSIYLCSVFKSMNTEAFFGQGTRLTVV.

This clonotype has a handful of counts. CDR3 protein: CASSQDLWGRRQPQHF. Written as DNA, the CDR3 is TGCGCCAGCAGCCAAGATCTGTGGGGGCGGCGGCAGCCCCAGCATTTT. This rearrangement joins TRBV4-1 to TRBJ1-5, with D possibly TRBD1 on 6 matching bases. Between the trimmed V and J ends, which lost 0 bases and 7 bases, there was a span of 16 bases. CDR1 and CDR2 from the germline V gene are MGHRA and YSYEKL. This CDR3 is built from 16 residues.

This CDR3 is CASRDGHRTDTQYF. DNA of the CDR3: TGTGCCAGTAGGGATGGACATCGCACAGATACGCAGTATTTT. The chain recombines TRBV12-3 or TRBV12-4 with TRBJ2-3, with D tentatively TRBD1 (5 bases). V lost 9 bases to trimming and J lost 1 base, with 14 bases between them. The CDR3 totals 14 residues.

This clonotype was detected a few times. The chain combines TRBV28 with TRBJ2-5; 11 positions match TRBD2. Germline V gene data show CDR1 as MDHEN and CDR2 as SYDVKM. The CDR3 has 13 amino acids. After removal of 10 bases from V and 2 bases from J, the junction contained 3 bases not matched to a gene. CDR3 region: CATRLAGQETQYF. CDR3 nucleotide sequence: TGTGCCACCAGACTAGCGGGGCAAGAGACCCAGTACTTC. Combining the CDR3 with reference TRBV28 and TRBJ2-5 gives the whole variable domain DVKVTQSSRYLVKRTGEKVFLECVQDMDHENMFWYRQDPGLGLRLIYFSYDVKMKEKGDIPEGYSVSREKKERFSLILESASTNQTSMYLCATRLAGQETQYFGPGTRLLVL.